This T cell receptor (beta chain) was retrieved from a study of tumor and adjacent non-tumor tissue in lung cancer. Overall study context: Patients were aged about 30 to 76, some 10 men and about five women, stage I to III.

Trimming left V 5 bases short and J 7 bases short, with 20 bases between. CDR3 size: 15 residues. TCRbeta libraries were built with three rounds of nested PCR, modified from ARM-PCR. TCRdb re-called the multiplex PCR reads through MiXCR, storing one row per CDR3 protein. The sample records about 82,000 distinct CDR3 sequences, around 77% being singletons. Of note for this clonotype: Its antigen is as yet unknown.

This sample's RNA came from whole unsorted tissue. Whole-study findings and limits: Shorter survival was associated with higher TCR diversity in tumors. In normal lung, the top 100 clones were significantly more dominant than in tumor.

The genes are TRBV12-3 or TRBV12-4 and TRBJ2-5; a possible D gene is TRBD2 (6 bases). This sequence was found in a woman between 45 and 65 years old with non-small cell lung cancer. The sample was lung tumor tissue. The DNA of the CDR3 is TGTGCCAGCAGTGCCTATGGAGGGGCCTCTAGGACCCAGTACTTC. It yields the protein CASSAYGGASRTQYF.